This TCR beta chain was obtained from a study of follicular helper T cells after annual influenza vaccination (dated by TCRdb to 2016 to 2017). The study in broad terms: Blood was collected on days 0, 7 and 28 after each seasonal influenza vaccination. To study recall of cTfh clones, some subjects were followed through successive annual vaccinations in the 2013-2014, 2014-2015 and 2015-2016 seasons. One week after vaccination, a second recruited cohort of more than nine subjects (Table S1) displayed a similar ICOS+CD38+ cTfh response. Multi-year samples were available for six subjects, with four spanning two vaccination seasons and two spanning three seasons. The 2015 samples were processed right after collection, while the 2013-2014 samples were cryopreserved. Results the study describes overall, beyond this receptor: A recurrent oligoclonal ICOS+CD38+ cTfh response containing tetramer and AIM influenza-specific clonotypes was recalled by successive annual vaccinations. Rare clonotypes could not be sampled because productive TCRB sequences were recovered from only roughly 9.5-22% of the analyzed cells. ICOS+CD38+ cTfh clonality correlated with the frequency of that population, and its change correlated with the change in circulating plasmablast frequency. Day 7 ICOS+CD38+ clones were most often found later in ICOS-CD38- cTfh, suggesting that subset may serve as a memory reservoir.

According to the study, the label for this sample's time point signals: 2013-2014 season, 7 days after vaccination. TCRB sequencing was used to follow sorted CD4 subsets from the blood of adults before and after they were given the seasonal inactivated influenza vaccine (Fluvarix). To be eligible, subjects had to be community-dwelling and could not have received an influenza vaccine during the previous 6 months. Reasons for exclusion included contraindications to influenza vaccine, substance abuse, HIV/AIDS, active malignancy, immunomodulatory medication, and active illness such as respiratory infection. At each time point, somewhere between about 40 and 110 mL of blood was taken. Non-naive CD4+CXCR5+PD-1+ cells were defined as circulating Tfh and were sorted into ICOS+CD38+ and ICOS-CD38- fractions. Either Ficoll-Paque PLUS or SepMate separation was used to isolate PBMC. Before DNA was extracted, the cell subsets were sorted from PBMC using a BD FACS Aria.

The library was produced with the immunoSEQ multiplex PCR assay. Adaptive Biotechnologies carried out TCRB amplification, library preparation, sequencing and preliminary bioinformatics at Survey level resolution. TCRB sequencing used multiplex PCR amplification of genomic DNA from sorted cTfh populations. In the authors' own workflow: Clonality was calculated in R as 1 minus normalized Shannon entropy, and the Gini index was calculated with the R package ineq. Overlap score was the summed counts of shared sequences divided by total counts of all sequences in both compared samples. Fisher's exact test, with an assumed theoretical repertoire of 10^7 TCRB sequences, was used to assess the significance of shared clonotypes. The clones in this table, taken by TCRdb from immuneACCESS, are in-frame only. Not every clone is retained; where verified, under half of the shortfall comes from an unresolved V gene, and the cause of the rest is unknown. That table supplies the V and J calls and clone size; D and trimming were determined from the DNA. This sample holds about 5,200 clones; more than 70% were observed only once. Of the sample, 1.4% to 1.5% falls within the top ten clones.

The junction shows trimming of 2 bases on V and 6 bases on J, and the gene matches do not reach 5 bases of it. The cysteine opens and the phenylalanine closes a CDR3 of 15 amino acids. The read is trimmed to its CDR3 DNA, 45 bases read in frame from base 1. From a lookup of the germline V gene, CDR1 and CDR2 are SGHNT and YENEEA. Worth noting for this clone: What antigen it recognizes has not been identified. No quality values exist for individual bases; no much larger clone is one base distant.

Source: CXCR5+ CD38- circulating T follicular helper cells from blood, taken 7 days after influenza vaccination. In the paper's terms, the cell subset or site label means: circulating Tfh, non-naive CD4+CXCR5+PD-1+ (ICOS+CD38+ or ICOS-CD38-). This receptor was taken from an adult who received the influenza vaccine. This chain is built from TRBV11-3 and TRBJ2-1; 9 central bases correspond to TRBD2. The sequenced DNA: TGTGCCAGCAGCTTACGGGCTAGCGGGACCAATGAGCAGTTCTTC. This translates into CASSLRASGTNEQFF. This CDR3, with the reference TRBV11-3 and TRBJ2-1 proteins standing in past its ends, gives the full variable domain EAGVVQSPRYKIIEKKQPVAFWCNPISGHNTLYWYLQNLGQGPELLIRYENEEAVDDSQLPKDRFSAERLKGVDSTLKIQPAELGDSAVYLCASSLRASGTNEQFFGPGTRLTVL.